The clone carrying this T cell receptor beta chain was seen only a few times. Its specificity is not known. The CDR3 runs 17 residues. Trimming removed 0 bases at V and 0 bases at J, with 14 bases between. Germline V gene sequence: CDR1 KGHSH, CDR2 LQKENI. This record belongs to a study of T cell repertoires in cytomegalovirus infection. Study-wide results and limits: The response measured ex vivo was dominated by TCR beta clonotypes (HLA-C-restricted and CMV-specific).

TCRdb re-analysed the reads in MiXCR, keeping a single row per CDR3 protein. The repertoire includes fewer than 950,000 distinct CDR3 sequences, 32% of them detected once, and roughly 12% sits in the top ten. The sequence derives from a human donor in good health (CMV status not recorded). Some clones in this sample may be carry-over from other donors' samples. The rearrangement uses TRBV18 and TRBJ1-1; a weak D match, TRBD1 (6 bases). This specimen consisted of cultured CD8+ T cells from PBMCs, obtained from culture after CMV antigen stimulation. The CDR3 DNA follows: TGTGCCAGCTCACCACCCGAAGGACAGCCCATGAACACTGAAGCTTTCTTT. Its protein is CASSPPEGQPMNTEAFF.